Listed below are T cell receptor beta chains from one sample, sequenced in a study of regulatory and conventional T cells in RAG deficiency. Some clones are missing from TCRdb's copy, which holds only in-frame ones; the method was immunoSEQ multiplex PCR. The table lists about 46,000 clones, 75% to 90% of them singletons. These data are also associated with another study on regulatory T cells.

Sequencing was performed on CD4+ effector T cells sorted from blood. The source is a human donor in good health. CDR3s include the opening cysteine and the closing phenylalanine or tryptophan. D genes are given only for firm matches. Size tells how often a clone was seen (once, few, many) or the class of an expanded clone, and some rows leave it out.

-	TRBV6-5	TRBJ2-7	-	CASTRTRTSYEQYF	TGTGCCAGCACCCGGACAAGAACGTCCTACGAGCAGTACTTC
-	TRBV30	TRBJ2-1	-	CAWSVQIYNEQFF	TGTGCCTGGAGTGTTCAGATCTACAATGAGCAGTTCTTC
-	TRBV19	TRBJ2-7	-	CASSISGGSAYEQYF	TGTGCCAGTAGTATATCAGGGGGGAGCGCCTACGAGCAGTACTTC
-	TRBV11-3	TRBJ1-1	-	CASSLTGTNTEAFF	TGTGCCAGCAGCTTAACAGGGACAAACACTGAAGCTTTCTTT
-	TRBV5-1	TRBJ1-6	-	CASSLGRSEDSPLHF	TGCGCCAGCAGCTTGGGGCGATCAGAAGATTCACCCCTCCACTTT
-	TRBV10-1	TRBJ2-1	-	CASSLAARNEQFF	TGCGCCAGCAGTTTAGCGGCAAGGAATGAGCAGTTCTTC
-	TRBV19	TRBJ1-6	-	CASSIRPDRENSPLHF	TGTGCCAGTAGTATAAGGCCAGACAGAGAAAATTCACCCCTCCACTTT
-	TRBV30	TRBJ2-7	-	CAWSVSGGPYEQYF	TGTGCCTGGAGTGTATCTGGGGGGCCCTACGAGCAGTACTTC
TRBD1	TRBV15	TRBJ1-5	once	CATSRGRTGRDNQPQHF	TGTGCCACCAGCAGAGGACGGACAGGGAGGGACAATCAGCCCCAGCATTTT
-	TRBV5-1	TRBJ1-2	-	CASSVGDPFYGYTF	TGCGCCAGCAGCGTAGGGGACCCCTTCTATGGCTACACCTTC
-	TRBV27	TRBJ1-6	-	CASSLSRGTNSPLHF	TGTGCCAGCAGTTTATCGCGGGGGACCAATTCACCCCTCCACTTT
-	TRBV10-3	TRBJ2-5	-	CAISESTLQETQYF	TGTGCCATCAGTGAGTCGACACTCCAAGAGACCCAGTACTTC
TRBD2	TRBV29-1	TRBJ2-1	-	CSVETSGGVYPFF	TGCAGCGTTGAGACTAGCGGGGGGGTCTACCCGTTCTTC
-	TRBV7-9	TRBJ2-7	few	CASSSPRRQYF	TGTGCCAGCAGCTCCCCTAGGCGGCAGTACTTC
-	TRBV28	TRBJ2-7	once	CASSATLTEQYF	TGTGCCAGCAGTGCCACCCTCACCGAGCAGTACTTC
TRBD2	TRBV6-6	TRBJ2-3	once	CASSGTSGASTDTQYF	TGTGCCAGCAGTGGGACTAGCGGGGCAAGCACAGATACGCAGTATTTT
-	TRBV6-1	TRBJ2-7	-	CASSDTFEQYF	TGTGCCAGCAGTGACACATTCGAGCAGTACTTC
-	TRBV6-1	TRBJ1-5	once	CASSGDRGAGNQPQHF	TGTGCCAGCAGTGGAGATCGGGGGGCTGGTAATCAGCCCCAGCATTTT
-	TRBV19	TRBJ1-6	-	CASRRQAGDNSPLHF	TGTGCCAGTAGGAGGCAGGCCGGGGATAATTCACCCCTCCACTTT
-	TRBV7-2	TRBJ1-1	-	CASSPRGSKGFTEAFF	TGTGCCAGCAGCCCGCGCGGCAGTAAAGGCTTTACTGAAGCTTTCTTT